The TCR beta chain described here comes from a study of a mutant IDH1 vaccine in newly diagnosed glioma. Clones were read by immunoSEQ multiplex PCR, and TCRdb kept only the in-frame ones, dropping some. The sample contains about 83,000 clones, around four fifths of which appear only once. The germline gives CDR1 SGHRS, CDR2 YFSETQ. Trimming removed 1 base from V and 7 bases from J, with 15 bases in between. The CDR3 loop spans 15 amino acids. In regard to this clone: What it binds is unknown.

The time point: week 47, end of study. The content of each vaccine dose was 300 ug of mutant IDH1 20-mer peptide, and topical imiquimod accompanied it. The input for sequencing was PBMCs, taken from a glioma patient whose treatment included an IDH1 peptide vaccine. The genes are TRBV5-1 and TRBJ2-1; maybe TRBD2 (5 bases). This clonotype was obtained from a man aged 40-49 years with glioma. CDR3 loop: CASSLLPLVPNEQFF. In DNA, the CDR3 is TGCGCCAGCAGCTTGCTCCCACTAGTTCCTAATGAGCAGTTCTTC.